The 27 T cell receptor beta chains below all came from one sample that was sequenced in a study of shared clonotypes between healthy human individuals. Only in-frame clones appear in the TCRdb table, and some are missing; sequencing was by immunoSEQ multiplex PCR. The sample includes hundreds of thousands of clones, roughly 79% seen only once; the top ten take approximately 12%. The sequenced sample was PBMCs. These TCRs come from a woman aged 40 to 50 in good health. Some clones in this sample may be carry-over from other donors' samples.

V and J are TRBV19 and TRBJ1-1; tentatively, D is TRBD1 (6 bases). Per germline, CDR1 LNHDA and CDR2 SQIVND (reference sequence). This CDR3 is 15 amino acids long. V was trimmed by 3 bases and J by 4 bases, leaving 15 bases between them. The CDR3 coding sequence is TGTGCCAGTAGTATTGGGGGCGGAAGGATCACTGAAGCTTTCTTT. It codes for CASSIGGGRITEAFF.

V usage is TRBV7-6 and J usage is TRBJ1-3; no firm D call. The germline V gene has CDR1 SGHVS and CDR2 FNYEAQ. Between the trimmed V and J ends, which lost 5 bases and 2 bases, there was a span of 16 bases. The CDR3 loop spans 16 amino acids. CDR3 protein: CASSPQTVGTGNTIYF. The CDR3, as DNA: TGTGCCAGCAGCCCCCAGACCGTCGGGACTGGAAACACCATATATTTT. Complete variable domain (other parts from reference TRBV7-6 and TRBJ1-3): GAGVSQSPRYKVTKRGQDVALRCDPISGHVSLYWYRQALGQGPEFLTYFNYEAQQDKSGLPNDRFSAERPEGSISTLTIQRTEQRDSAMYRCASSPQTVGTGNTIYFGEGSWLTVV.

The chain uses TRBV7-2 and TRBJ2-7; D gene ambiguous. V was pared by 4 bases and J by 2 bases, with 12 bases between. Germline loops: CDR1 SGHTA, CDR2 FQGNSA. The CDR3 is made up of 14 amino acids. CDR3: CASSSDRNTYEQYF. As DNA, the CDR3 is TGTGCCAGCAGCTCCGACCGCAATACCTACGAGCAGTACTTC.

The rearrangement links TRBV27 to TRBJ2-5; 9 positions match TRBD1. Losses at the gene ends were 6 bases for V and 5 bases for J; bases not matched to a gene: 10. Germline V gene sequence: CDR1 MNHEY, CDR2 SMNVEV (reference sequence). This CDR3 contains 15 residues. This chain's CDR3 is CASSRPGTGRETQYF. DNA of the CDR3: TGTGCCAGCAGCCGTCCCGGGACAGGGAGGGAGACCCAGTACTTC.

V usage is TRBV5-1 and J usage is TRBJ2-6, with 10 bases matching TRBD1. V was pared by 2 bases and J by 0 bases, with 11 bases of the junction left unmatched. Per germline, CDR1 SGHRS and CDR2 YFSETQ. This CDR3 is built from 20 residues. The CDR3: CASSFYPGQGVTSGANVLTF. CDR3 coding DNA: TGCGCCAGCAGCTTTTATCCTGGACAGGGGGTTACCTCTGGGGCCAACGTCCTGACTTTC.

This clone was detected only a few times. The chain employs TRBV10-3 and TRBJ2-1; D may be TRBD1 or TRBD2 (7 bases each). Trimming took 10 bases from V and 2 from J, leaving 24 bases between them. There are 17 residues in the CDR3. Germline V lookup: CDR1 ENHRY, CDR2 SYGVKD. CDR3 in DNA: TGTGCCACCCAGGGGGGCCTAGCGGAGGGGGCCTACAATGAGCAGTTCTTC. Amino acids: CATQGGLAEGAYNEQFF.

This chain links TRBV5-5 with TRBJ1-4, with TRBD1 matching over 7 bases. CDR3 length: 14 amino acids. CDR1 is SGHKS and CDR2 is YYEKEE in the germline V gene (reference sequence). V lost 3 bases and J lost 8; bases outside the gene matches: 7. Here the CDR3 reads CASSSGTEREKLFF. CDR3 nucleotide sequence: TGTGCCAGCAGCTCTGGGACAGAGAGAGAAAAACTGTTTTTT.

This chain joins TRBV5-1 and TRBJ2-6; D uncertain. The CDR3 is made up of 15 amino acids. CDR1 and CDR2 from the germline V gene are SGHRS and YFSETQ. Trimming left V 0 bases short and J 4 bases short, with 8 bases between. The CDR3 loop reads CASSLGPAGANVLTF. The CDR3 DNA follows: TGCGCCAGCAGCTTGGGGCCTGCCGGGGCCAACGTCCTGACTTTC.

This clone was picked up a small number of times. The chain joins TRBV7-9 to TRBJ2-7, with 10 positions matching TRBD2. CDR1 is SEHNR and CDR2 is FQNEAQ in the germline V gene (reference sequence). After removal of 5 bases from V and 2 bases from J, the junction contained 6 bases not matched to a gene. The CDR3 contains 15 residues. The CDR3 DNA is TGTGCCAGCAGCCTCCGACTAGCGGGTCCCTACGAGCAGTACTTC. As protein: CASSLRLAGPYEQYF.

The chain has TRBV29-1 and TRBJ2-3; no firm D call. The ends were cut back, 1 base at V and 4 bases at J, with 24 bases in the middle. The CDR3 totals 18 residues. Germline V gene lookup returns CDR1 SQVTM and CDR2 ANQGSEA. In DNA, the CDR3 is TGCAGCGTTGAAGGTGTCTGGCGCTCGCGTCCCCAGGCAGATACGCAGTATTTT. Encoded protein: CSVEGVWRSRPQADTQYF.

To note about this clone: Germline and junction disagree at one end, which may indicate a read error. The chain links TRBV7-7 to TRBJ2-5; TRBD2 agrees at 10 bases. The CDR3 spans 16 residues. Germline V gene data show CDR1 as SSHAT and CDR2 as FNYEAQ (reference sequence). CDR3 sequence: CASSLGLAGVGETQYF. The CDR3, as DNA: TGTGCTAGCAGCTTAGGTCTAGCGGGAGTTGGGGAGACCCAGTACTTC.

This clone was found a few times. The CDR3 DNA is TGTGCCAGCAGGACAGACAAGGTATTCGAGCAGTACTTC. It encodes CASRTDKVFEQYF. This chain uses TRBV21-1 with TRBJ2-7; the table's D call of TRBD1 was not tested on the DNA. TRBV21-1 represents a pseudogene. The CDR3 is 13 amino acids.

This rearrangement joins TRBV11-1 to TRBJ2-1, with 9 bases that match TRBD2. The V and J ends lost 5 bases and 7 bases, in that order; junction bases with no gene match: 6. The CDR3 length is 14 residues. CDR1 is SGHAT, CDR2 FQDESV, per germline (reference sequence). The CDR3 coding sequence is TGTGCCAGCAGCATTAGCGGGAGAGGGAATGAGCAGTTCTTC. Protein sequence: CASSISGRGNEQFF.

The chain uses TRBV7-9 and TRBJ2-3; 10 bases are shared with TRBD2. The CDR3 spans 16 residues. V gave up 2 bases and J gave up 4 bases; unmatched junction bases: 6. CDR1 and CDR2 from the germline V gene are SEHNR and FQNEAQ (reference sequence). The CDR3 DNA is TGTGCCAGCAGCTTACATAGGACTAGCGGCGCAGATACGCAGTATTTT. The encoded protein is CASSLHRTSGADTQYF.

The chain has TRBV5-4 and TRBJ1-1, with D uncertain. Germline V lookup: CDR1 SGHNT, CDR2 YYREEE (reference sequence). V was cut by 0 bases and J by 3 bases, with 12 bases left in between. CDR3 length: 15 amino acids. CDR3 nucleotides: TGTGCCAGCAGCTTGGTTGAGAATAGGGACACTGAAGCTTTCTTT. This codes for CASSLVENRDTEAFF.

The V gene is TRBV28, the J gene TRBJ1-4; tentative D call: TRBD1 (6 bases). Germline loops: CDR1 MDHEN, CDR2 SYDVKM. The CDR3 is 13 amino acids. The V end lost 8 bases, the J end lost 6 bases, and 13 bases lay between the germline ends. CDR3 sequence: CASQGQFYEKLFF. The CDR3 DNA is TGTGCCAGCCAAGGACAGTTTTATGAAAAACTGTTTTTT.

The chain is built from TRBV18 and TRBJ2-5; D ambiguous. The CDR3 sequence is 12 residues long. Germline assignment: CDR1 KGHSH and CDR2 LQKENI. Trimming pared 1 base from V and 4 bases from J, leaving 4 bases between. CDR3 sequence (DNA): TGTGCCAGCTCACCACTAGGAGAGACCCAGTACTTC. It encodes CASSPLGETQYF.

The CDR3: CASSPRAGNTGELFF. DNA of the CDR3: TGCGCCAGCAGCCCCAGGGCAGGGAACACCGGGGAGCTGTTTTTT. The rearrangement links TRBV4-1 to TRBJ2-2, with D tentatively TRBD1 (5 bases). The CDR3 spans 15 residues. Per germline, CDR1 MGHRA and CDR2 YSYEKL. The ends were cut back, 4 bases at V and 1 base at J, with 10 bases in the middle.

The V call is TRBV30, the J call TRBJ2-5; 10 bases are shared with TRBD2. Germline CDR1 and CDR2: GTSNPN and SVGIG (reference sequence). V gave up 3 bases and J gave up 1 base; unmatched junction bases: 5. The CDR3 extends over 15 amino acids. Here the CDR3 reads CAWSPWTSGQETQYF. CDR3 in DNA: TGTGCCTGGAGCCCCTGGACTAGCGGCCAAGAGACCCAGTACTTC.

CDR3 sequence (DNA): TGTGCCAGCAGCCTATCCCCTGGACTAGCGGGAGTCGAGCAGTACTTC. Translation gives CASSLSPGLAGVEQYF. This rearrangement joins TRBV5-4 to TRBJ2-7; 13 bases agree with TRBD2. V lost 4 bases to trimming and J lost 6 bases; unmatched junction nucleotides: 10. This CDR3 has 16 amino acids. From germline, CDR1 is SGHNT and CDR2 YYREEE (reference sequence). Using reference TRBV5-4 and TRBJ2-7 for the parts outside the CDR3, the full variable domain is ETGVTQSPTHLIKTRGQQVTLRCSSQSGHNTVSWYQQALGQGPQFIFQYYREEENGRGNFPPRFSGLQFPNYSSELNVNALELDDSALYLCASSLSPGLAGVEQYFGPGTRLTVT.

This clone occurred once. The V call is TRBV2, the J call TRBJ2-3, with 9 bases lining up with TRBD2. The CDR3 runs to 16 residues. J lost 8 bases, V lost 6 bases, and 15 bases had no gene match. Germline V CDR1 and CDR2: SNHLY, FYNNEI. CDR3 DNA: TGTGCCAGCAGACGCTGGACTAGCGCCGTGGAGGCTACGCAGTATTTT. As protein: CASRRWTSAVEATQYF.

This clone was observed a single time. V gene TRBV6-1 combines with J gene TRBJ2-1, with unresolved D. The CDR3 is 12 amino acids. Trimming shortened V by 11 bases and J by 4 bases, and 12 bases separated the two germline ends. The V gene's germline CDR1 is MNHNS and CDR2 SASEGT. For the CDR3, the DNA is TGTGCCTGCGCGTGGGGATACAATGAGCAGTTCTTC. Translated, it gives CACAWGYNEQFF.

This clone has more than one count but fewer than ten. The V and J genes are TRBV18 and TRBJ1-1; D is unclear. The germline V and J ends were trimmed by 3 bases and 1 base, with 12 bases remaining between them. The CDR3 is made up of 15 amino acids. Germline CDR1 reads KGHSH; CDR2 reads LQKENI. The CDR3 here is CASSPVTKANTEAFF. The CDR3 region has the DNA TGTGCCAGCTCACCGGTCACGAAAGCGAACACTGAAGCTTTCTTT.

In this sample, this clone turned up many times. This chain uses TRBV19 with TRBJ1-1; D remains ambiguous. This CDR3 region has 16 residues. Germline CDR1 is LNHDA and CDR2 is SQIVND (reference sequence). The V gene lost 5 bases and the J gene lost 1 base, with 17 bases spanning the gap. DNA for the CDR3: TGTGCCAGTAGTTCGCTTGAGTCTGGTTGGAACACTGAAGCTTTCTTT. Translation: CASSSLESGWNTEAFF. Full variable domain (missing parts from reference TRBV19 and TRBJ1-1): DGGITQSPKYLFRKEGQNVTLSCEQNLNHDAMYWYRQDPGQGLRLIYYSQIVNDFQKGDIAEGYSVSREKKESFPLTVTSAQKNPTAFYLCASSSLESGWNTEAFFGQGTRLTVV.

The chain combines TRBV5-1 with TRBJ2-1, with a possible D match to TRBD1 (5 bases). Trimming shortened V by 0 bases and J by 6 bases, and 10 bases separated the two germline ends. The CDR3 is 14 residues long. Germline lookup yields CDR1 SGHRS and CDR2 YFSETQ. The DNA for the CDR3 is TGCGCCAGCAGCTTGGTCCCAGGGTCCAATGAGCAGTTCTTC. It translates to CASSLVPGSNEQFF.

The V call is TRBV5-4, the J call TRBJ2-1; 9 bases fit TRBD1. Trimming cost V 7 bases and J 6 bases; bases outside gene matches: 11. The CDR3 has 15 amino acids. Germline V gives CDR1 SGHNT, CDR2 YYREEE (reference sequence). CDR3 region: CASLAKGQGPNEQFF. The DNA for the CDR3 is TGTGCCAGCCTAGCTAAGGGACAGGGCCCCAATGAGCAGTTCTTC.

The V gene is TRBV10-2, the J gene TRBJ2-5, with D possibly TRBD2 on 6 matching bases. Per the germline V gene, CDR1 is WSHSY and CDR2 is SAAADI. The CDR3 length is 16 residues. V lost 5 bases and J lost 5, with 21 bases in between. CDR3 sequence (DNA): TGCGCCAGCAGTCCCTCGGAGGGTCTGGGCCTTGAGACCCAGTACTTC. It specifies CASSPSEGLGLETQYF.